Each of the 9 T cell receptor beta chains below was sequenced from the same sample in a study of CD8+ T cells in alopecia areata. Treatment specified: oral pan-JAK inhibitor, 5-10 mg twice daily. Reverse transcription of extracted RNA yielded cDNA, which provided the sequencing template. Produced via immunoSEQ multiplex PCR; TCRdb's table is partial and in-frame only. The data show about 250,000 clones, approximately 60% seen once. The source material was CD4+ T cells sorted from blood, sampled around week 53, from a patient treated with tofacitinib. The receptors originated from a human donor with alopecia areata.

The sample holds a few counts of this clone. The chain carries TRBV7-6 and TRBJ2-5, with unresolved D. V shed 5 bases and J shed 7 bases, with 17 bases lying between them. This CDR3 spans 14 amino acids. The germline CDR1 and CDR2 sequences are SGHVS and FNYEAQ. CDR3 sequence reads: CASSPYSDGGTQYF. CDR3 coding DNA: TGTGCCAGCAGCCCATACTCGGACGGTGGGACCCAGTACTTC.

This clone was seen many times. The chain is built from TRBV2 and TRBJ2-3; D ambiguous. The ends were cut back, 4 bases at V and 5 bases at J, with 4 bases in the middle. CDR3 length: 11 amino acids. CDR1 is SNHLY and CDR2 is FYNNEI in the germline V gene. Written as DNA, the CDR3 is TGTGCCAGCAGTGTCGTAGATACGCAGTATTTT. As protein: CASSVVDTQYF. The full variable domain, with the rest looked up from reference TRBV2 and TRBJ2-3, is EPEVTQTPSHQVTQMGQEVILRCVPISNHLYFYWYRQILGQKVEFLVSFYNNEISEKSEIFDDQFSVERPDGSNFTLKIRSTKLEDSAMYFCASSVVDTQYFGPGTRLTVL.

The J gene is TRBJ1-2, the V gene TRBV6-5, with no clear D. The CDR3 length is 14 residues. Germline values: CDR1 MNHEY, CDR2 SVGAGI. Trimming removed 5 bases at V and 4 bases at J, with 14 bases between. The DNA for the CDR3 is TGTGCCAGCAGTGAAGATGAACGGCCCTATGGCTACACCTTC. It encodes CASSEDERPYGYTF.

The count of this clone is one. The V call is TRBV5-1, the J call TRBJ2-3; TRBD2 aligns across 11 bases. The CDR3 has 17 residues. V lost 0 bases, J lost 2 bases, and 5 bases stayed unmatched. Per the germline V gene, CDR1 is SGHRS and CDR2 is YFSETQ. This chain's CDR3 is CASSLELAGAYTDTQYF. CDR3 DNA: TGCGCCAGCAGCTTGGAACTAGCGGGGGCCTACACAGATACGCAGTATTTT.

In the case of this clone: The same CDR3 also results from other DNA sequences found in this sample. The CDR3 sequence is CAWSVSGNYGYTF. The CDR3 region has the DNA TGTGCCTGGAGTGTCTCTGGGAACTATGGCTACACCTTC. V and J are TRBV30 and TRBJ1-2; D is uncertain. In germline, CDR1 is GTSNPN, CDR2 SVGIG (reference sequence). This CDR3 has 13 residues. V was trimmed by 0 bases and J by 2 bases, leaving 7 bases between them.

The CDR3 DNA sequence: TGTGCCAGCTCAAATGGGGAGAGGACTGAAGCTTTCTTT. As protein: CASSNGERTEAFF. The rearrangement joins TRBV6-5 to TRBJ1-1; D unclear. The CDR3 runs to 13 residues. Trimming took 8 bases from V and 5 from J, leaving 15 bases between them. The germline CDR1 and CDR2 sequences are MNHEY and SVGAGI.

Here the CDR3 reads CSFRTGLLWSSYEQYF. The CDR3 nucleotides read TGCAGCTTTCGGACAGGGTTACTCTGGAGCTCCTACGAGCAGTACTTC. The chain recombines TRBV29-1 with TRBJ2-7; 8 bases match TRBD1. J gave up 0 bases and V 8 bases, and 15 bases lay outside the gene matches. Germline V CDR1 and CDR2: SQVTM, ANQGSEA. The CDR3 is 16 residues long.

The chain combines TRBV29-1 with TRBJ1-2; 8 positions agree with TRBD1. The CDR3 is 14 residues long. Germline CDR1 reads SQVTM; CDR2 reads ANQGSEA. The J segment lost 2 bases and the V segment lost 6 bases, leaving 8 bases of the junction unmatched. The CDR3 nucleotides are TGCAGCGTCTCCGGACAGGGACCAAACTATGGCTACACCTTC. This translates into CSVSGQGPNYGYTF.

The rearrangement joins TRBV2 to TRBJ1-1; 8 nucleotides match TRBD1. The V and J ends lost 5 bases and 1 base, in that order; junction bases with no gene match: 6. Germline lookup yields CDR1 SNHLY and CDR2 FYNNEI. CDR3 length: 15 residues. The CDR3 spells CASSNRQGWNTEAFF. The CDR3 DNA reads as TGTGCCAGCAGTAACCGACAGGGGTGGAACACTGAAGCTTTCTTT.